This T cell receptor beta chain was profiled in a study of shared clonotypes between healthy human individuals. Study overall: The plates for each donor numbered three CD4 naive, three CD4 memory, two CD8 naive and one CD8 memory. Whole-study findings and limits: Shared clonotypes across all four donors exceeded non-shared ones in generation probability.

This clone has only one observation. Its antigen is undetermined. The sample has other DNA sequences that encode this CDR3 too. Germline trimming cut 6 bases from V and 4 bases from J; bases unmatched to any gene: 7. This CDR3 has 15 amino acids. Per the germline V gene, CDR1 is LNHDA and CDR2 is SQIVND (reference sequence). When replicate PCRs were run on sorted subsets, they used 150 to 250 ng DNA, around 33,000 T cell genomes. The assay was immunoSEQ multiplex PCR, and TCRdb's table has in-frame clones only and misses some. The table has over a million clones, around four fifths seen once. Sequencing was done on a sample of memory CD4+ T cells sorted from blood. Noted subset: CD45RA-negative fraction. This sequence was found in a man aged 18 to 30 in good health. V gene TRBV19 combines with J gene TRBJ2-1, with 9 positions matching TRBD2. CDR3 sequence: CASSPGTSPYNEQFF. DNA of the CDR3: TGTGCCAGTAGCCCCGGGACTAGCCCATACAATGAGCAGTTCTTC.